Listed here is a single TCR beta chain. Its target is not known. The data derive from a study of vaccination and CD4 T cells after COVID-19. Overall study: Samples taken post-COVID came a median approximately 100 days after diagnosis, ranging from 35 to 161. Stimulation of cells relied on overlapping spike peptides derived from SARS-CoV-2, HCoV-NL63, HCoV-OC43 and HCoV-229E.

The sample's treatment: roughly 11-day PBMC culture with coronavirus spike peptide pools or control peptides (ViraFEST assay). Half of the medium was exchanged for fresh IL-2 medium, first on day 3 and then on day 7. V lost 7 bases and J 0 bases, leaving 6 bases between the germline ends. This CDR3 comprises 12 residues. Germline V CDR1 and CDR2: LNHDA, SQIVND (reference sequence). The study sequenced cultured CD4+ T cell DNA using the Oncomine TCR Beta short-read assay. One entry per CDR3 protein, called by TCRdb with MiXCR from the PCR reads. The sample lists roughly 15,000 distinct CDR3 sequences, under 60% occurring once.

The sample taken for sequencing was CD4+ T cells from blood, cultured in vitro. The sequence came from a human donor who had recovered from COVID-19. The rearrangement links TRBV19 to TRBJ1-1; D is ambiguous. Here the CDR3 DNA reads TGTGCCAGTACACAAATGAACACTGAAGCTTTCTTT. Amino acids: CASTQMNTEAFF.